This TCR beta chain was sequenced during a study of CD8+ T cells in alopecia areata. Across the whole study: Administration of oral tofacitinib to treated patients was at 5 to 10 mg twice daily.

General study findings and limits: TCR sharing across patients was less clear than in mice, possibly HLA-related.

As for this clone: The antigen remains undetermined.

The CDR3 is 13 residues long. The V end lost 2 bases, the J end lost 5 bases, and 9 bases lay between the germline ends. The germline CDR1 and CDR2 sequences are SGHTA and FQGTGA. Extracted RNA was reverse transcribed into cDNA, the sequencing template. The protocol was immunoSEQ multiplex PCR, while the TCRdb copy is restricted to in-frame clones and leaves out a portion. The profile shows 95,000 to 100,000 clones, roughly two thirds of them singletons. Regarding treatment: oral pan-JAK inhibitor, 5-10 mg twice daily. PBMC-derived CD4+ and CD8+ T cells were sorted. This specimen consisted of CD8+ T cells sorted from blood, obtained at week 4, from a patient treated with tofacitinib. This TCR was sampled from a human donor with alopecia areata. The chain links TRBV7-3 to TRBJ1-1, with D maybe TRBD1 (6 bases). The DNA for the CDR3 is TGTGCCAGCAGCTTACAGGGGCGAACTGAAGCTTTCTTT. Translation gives CASSLQGRTEAFF.